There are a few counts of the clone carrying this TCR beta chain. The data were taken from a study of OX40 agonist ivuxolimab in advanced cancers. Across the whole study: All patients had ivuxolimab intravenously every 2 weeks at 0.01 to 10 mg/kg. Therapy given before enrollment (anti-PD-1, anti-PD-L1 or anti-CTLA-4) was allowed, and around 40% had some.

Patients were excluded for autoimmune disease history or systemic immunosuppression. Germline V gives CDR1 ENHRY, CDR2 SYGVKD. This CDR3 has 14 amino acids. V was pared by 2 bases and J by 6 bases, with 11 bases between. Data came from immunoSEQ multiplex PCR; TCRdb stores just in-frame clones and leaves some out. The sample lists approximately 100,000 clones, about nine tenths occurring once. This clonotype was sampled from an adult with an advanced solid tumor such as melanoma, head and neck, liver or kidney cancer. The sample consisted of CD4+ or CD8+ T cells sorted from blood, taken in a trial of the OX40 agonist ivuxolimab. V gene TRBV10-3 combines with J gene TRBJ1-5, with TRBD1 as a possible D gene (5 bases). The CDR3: CAISEEAGGQPQHF. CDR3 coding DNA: TGTGCCATCAGTGAGGAAGCCGGGGGTCAGCCCCAGCATTTT.